This T cell receptor (beta chain) was identified during a study of blood T cell repertoires in COVID-19. Study overall: Donors in the United States, Italy and Spain gave samples during acute or convalescent COVID-19. T cells, B-cell-depleted T cells, or PBMCs supplied cDNA or gDNA.

Germline V lookup: CDR1 WNHNN, CDR2 SYGVQD (reference sequence). This CDR3 has 15 residues. V lost 1 base to trimming and J lost 5 bases, with 14 bases between them. Per the original data handling: Estimation of nucleated cell counts was performed using reference gene primer amplification. Some clones are missing from TCRdb's copy, which holds only in-frame ones; the method was immunoSEQ multiplex PCR. From that table come the V and J calls and clone size; the DNA was used to work out D and trimming. Among roughly 200,000 clones, 90% were seen once, and the ten largest hold about 0.58%. Sequencing was carried out using peripheral blood. The chain is built from TRBV10-1 and TRBJ2-5, with D tentatively TRBD1 (5 bases). This TCR came from a man over 45 with acute or convalescent COVID-19. CDR3 loop: CASSEYVGPLETQYF. The CDR3 DNA reads TGCGCCAGCAGTGAGTACGTGGGGCCTTTGGAGACCCAGTACTTC.